Listed below are T cell receptor beta chains from one sample, sequenced in a study of sequential checkpoint blockade in melanoma. Profiling relied on immunoSEQ multiplex PCR, and the TCRdb table lists in-frame clones only, not all of them. The sample has approximately 40,000 clones, approximately 90% seen once; the top ten hold approximately 12%. The source material was CD8+ T cells sorted from blood (inferred from file names), sampled from a patient given nivolumab and ipilimumab in sequence. All receptors derive from a human donor with melanoma. Each CDR3 is given with its conserved first and last residue. Fields, in order: V gene, J gene, D gene, clone size, CDR3 length, CDR3 DNA, CDR3 protein. The D gene is left open where the match is weak. Not all rows give a size; the values are once, few, many and, for expanded clones, a class.

TRBV7-8	TRBJ2-7	.	.	11	TGTGCCAGCAGCTCGGTATACGAGCAGTACTTC	CASSSVYEQYF
TRBV9	TRBJ1-2	.	once	15	TGTGCCAGCAGCGTAGATCGGGAACTCATCTATGGCTACACCTTC	CASSVDRELIYGYTF
TRBV7-5	TRBJ1-4	.	few	16	TGTGCCAGAAGCTTAGGAGCGGTAGGTGGGTCTGAAAAACTGTTTTTT	CARSLGAVGGSEKLFF
TRBV6-6	TRBJ2-1	.	once	15	TGTGCCAGCAGTTACTCGAGTGGGGGGTGGTATGAGCAGTTCTTC	CASSYSSGGWYEQFF
TRBV2	TRBJ2-1	.	.	16	TGTGCCAGCAGTTCACGTAGCGGAAGCTCCTACAATGAGCAGTTCTTC	CASSSRSGSSYNEQFF
TRBV27	TRBJ2-7	TRBD2	.	14	TGTGCCAGCAGTTGGGCGGGAGGACCCTACGAGCAGTACTTC	CASSWAGGPYEQYF
TRBV20-1	TRBJ1-2	.	once	11	TGCAGTGCTAGAGGGCTGGAGGGCTACACCTTC	CSARGLEGYTF
TRBV10-3	TRBJ2-7	.	few	11	TGTGCCATCAGTGAGGAGGCCGAGCAGTACTTC	CAISEEAEQYF
TRBV11-2	TRBJ2-5	TRBD1	.	15	TGTGCCAGCAGCCCGGGGACAGGCCATATGGGGACCCAGTACTTC	CASSPGTGHMGTQYF
TRBV19	TRBJ1-2	TRBD1	.	13	TGTGCCAGTTCTCATGACAGGGGCTATGGCTACACCTTC	CASSHDRGYGYTF
TRBV1	TRBJ2-3	.	once	15	TGCACCAGCAGCCAAGATCGCGCGAGCGTGGATACGCAGTATTTT	CTSSQDRASVDTQYF
TRBV7-8	TRBJ2-1	TRBD2	once	16	TGTGCCAGCAGCTTAGAAGCGGGAGCTTCCTACAATGAGCAGTTCTTC	CASSLEAGASYNEQFF
TRBV6-1	TRBJ2-1	TRBD2	.	13	TGTGCCAGCACTTGGGGGGGAGCGTCTGAGCAGTTCTTC	CASTWGGASEQFF
TRBV21-1	TRBJ1-1	.	few	12	TGTGCCAGCACCCGAGGGAACACTGAAGCTTTCTTT	CASTRGNTEAFF
TRBV19	TRBJ2-2	TRBD2	once	16	TGTGCCAGTAGTATGGGGTCTAGCGGAGCGCTCGGGGAGCTGTTTTTT	CASSMGSSGALGELFF
TRBV27	TRBJ2-2	.	.	14	TGTGCCAGCAGTTCGTTCGCGAACACCGGGGAGCTGTTTTTT	CASSSFANTGELFF
TRBV5-1	TRBJ1-1	TRBD1	once	15	TGCGCCAGCAGCTTGGCGGAGGGGGCAGGAACTGAAGCTTTCTTT	CASSLAEGAGTEAFF
TRBV30	TRBJ2-3	TRBD2	.	16	TGTGCCTGTATCGGGACTAGCGGGGTCCAGTGGAATACGCAGTATTTT	CACIGTSGVQWNTQYF
TRBV2	TRBJ2-1	.	.	13	TGTGCCAGCAGGGGACTCCTCTACAATGAGCAGTTCTTC	CASRGLLYNEQFF
TRBV27	TRBJ2-7	.	once	13	TGTGCCAGCAGTTTATCGGGGGGTAGCGAGCAGTACTTC	CASSLSGGSEQYF